These T cell receptor beta chains were read from a single sample in a study of beta chain features in type 1 diabetes. Here immunoSEQ multiplex PCR was the method, and the copy in TCRdb shows in-frame clones only, minus some. The sample records about 280,000 clones, approximately 16% being singletons. Sequencing input: naive CD4+ T cells from blood. The receptor source for this set is a man aged 18 to 30 with type 1 diabetes. Both conserved end residues are part of each CDR3. The D gene is left open where the match is weak. Clone size, where shown, is once, few, many, or a class for clones that have expanded.

d_gene	j_gene	abundance	v_gene	len	CDR3aa	CDR3nt
TRBD1	TRBJ2-7	few	TRBV30	14	CAWSFKDRGYEQYF	TGTGCCTGGAGTTTTAAGGACAGGGGCTACGAGCAGTACTTC
.	TRBJ1-2	.	TRBV20-1	11	CSAGTMGGYTF	TGCAGTGCGGGCACGATGGGTGGCTACACCTTC
.	TRBJ2-5	few	TRBV7-7	13	CASSTGDSKTQYF	TGTGCCAGCAGCACCGGGGACTCGAAGACCCAGTACTTC
.	TRBJ1-5	.	TRBV15	15	CATSRPPGGNQPQHF	TGTGCCACCAGCAGACCCCCAGGGGGCAATCAGCCCCAGCATTTT
TRBD1	TRBJ1-2	.	TRBV29-1	13	CSVRTGPGYGYTF	TGCAGCGTGAGGACAGGACCAGGCTATGGCTACACCTTC
.	TRBJ2-7	.	TRBV6-1	12	CASRPGQYEQYF	TGTGCCAGCAGACCTGGCCAATACGAGCAGTACTTC
.	TRBJ2-7	.	TRBV2	11	CASSDQYEQYF	TGTGCCAGCAGTGACCAGTACGAGCAGTACTTC
.	TRBJ2-7	.	TRBV5-1	14	CASSLERAAYEQYF	TGCGCCAGCAGCTTGGAGCGGGCAGCCTACGAGCAGTACTTC
TRBD1	TRBJ2-1	few	TRBV6-1	13	CASSSDRGNEQFF	TGTGCCAGCAGTTCCGACAGGGGCAATGAGCAGTTCTTC
.	TRBJ1-6	.	TRBV28	14	CASSLRRVNSPLHF	TGTGCCAGCAGTTTACGACGGGTTAATTCACCCCTCCACTTT
TRBD2	TRBJ2-1	.	TRBV11-2	15	CASSLLAGDYNEQFF	TGTGCCAGCAGCCTTCTAGCGGGGGACTACAATGAGCAGTTCTTC
TRBD1	TRBJ1-1	few	TRBV2	14	CASRGTGGHTEAFF	TGTGCCAGCAGGGGGACAGGGGGCCACACTGAAGCTTTCTTT
.	TRBJ1-1	few	TRBV30	15	CAWSVAGLAGTEAFF	TGTGCCTGGAGTGTCGCGGGGTTAGCTGGCACTGAAGCTTTCTTT
.	TRBJ2-7	few	TRBV25-1	14	CASSEVGGYYEQYF	TGTGCCAGCAGTGAAGTGGGGGGATACTACGAGCAGTACTTC
TRBD2	TRBJ2-3	few	TRBV11-2	16	CASSLVAAGVTDTQYF	TGTGCCAGCAGCTTAGTTGCAGCGGGGGTCACAGATACGCAGTATTTT
.	TRBJ2-7	.	TRBV19	16	CASSIGNAAQGYEQYF	TGTGCCAGTAGTATTGGGAACGCCGCCCAGGGATACGAGCAGTACTTC
.	TRBJ2-1	few	TRBV5-1	14	CASSSVQGGGEQFF	TGCGCCAGCAGCTCGGTACAAGGGGGTGGTGAGCAGTTCTTC
TRBD1	TRBJ1-1	.	TRBV5-4	13	CASSSRGRTEAFF	TGTGCCAGCAGCTCCAGGGGGCGGACTGAAGCTTTCTTT
.	TRBJ2-6	.	TRBV5-1	16	CASTGQTNSGANVLTF	TGCGCCAGCACTGGACAGACAAACTCTGGGGCCAACGTCCTGACTTTC
TRBD1	TRBJ2-1	.	TRBV15	20	CATSRVYRRMGTASYNEQFF	TGTGCCACCAGCAGAGTTTATCGCCGTATGGGGACAGCCTCCTACAATGAGCAGTTCTTC
.	TRBJ1-2	.	TRBV25-1	12	CASSGPLYGYTF	TGTGCCAGCAGTGGCCCACTCTATGGCTACACCTTC
.	TRBJ1-5	.	TRBV14	13	CASSQDRGQPQHF	TGTGCCAGCAGCCAAGATCGTGGCCAGCCCCAGCATTTT
TRBD2	TRBJ2-5	.	TRBV7-2	15	CASSLYSGSRETQYF	TGTGCCAGCAGCTTATACAGCGGGAGCAGGGAGACCCAGTACTTC